The 32 T cell receptor beta chains reported below all come from one sample, sequenced in a study of CD8+CD57+ T cells in acquired aplastic anemia. The template for TCR beta VDJ and CDR3 sequence profiling was genomic DNA. TCRdb re-called the reads with MiXCR, one entry per CDR3 protein. The sample consists of approximately 98,000 distinct CDR3 sequences, 50% to 65% of them appearing once. Sequencing used sorted CD4+, CD8+, or CD8+CD57+ T cells (not recorded which) from PBMCs. The origin of the receptors is a human donor in good health, serving as a control.

The table lists this clonotype with many counts. The rearrangement links TRBV4-2 to TRBJ2-5; D may be TRBD2 (7 bases). The CDR3 sequence is 16 residues long. The germline gives CDR1 LGHNA, CDR2 YNFKEQ. With 0 bases removed from V and 2 bases from J, the gap between germline ends came to 13 bases. The CDR3 DNA is TGTGCCAGCAGCCAAGAGGGGGCTAGCGGTCAAGAGACCCAGTACTTC. Translating it yields CASSQEGASGQETQYF.

This clonotype was detected a few times. The chain links TRBV2 to TRBJ1-1; D is unresolved. With 9 bases removed from V and 0 bases from J, the gap between germline ends came to 14 bases. This CDR3 has 14 residues. The germline V gene encodes CDR1 SNHLY and CDR2 FYNNEI. CDR3 sequence reads: CASRKDIMNTEAFF. The CDR3 coding sequence is TGTGCCAGTAGAAAAGACATAATGAACACTGAAGCTTTCTTT.

This clonotype was recorded many times. The V call is TRBV20-1, the J call TRBJ1-1; D is undetermined. V shed 5 bases and J shed 1 base, with 8 bases lying between them. The CDR3 totals 12 residues. CDR1 is DFQATT, CDR2 SNEGSKA, per germline (reference sequence). The CDR3 spells CSAEPRNTEAFF. In nucleotides, the CDR3 is TGCAGTGCTGAGCCTAGGAACACTGAAGCTTTCTTT.

The rearrangement uses TRBV6-5 and TRBJ2-7; 7 positions agree with TRBD2. The CDR3 contains 15 residues. Trimming took 0 bases from V and 2 from J; bases not matched to a gene: 4. CDR1 is MNHEY, CDR2 SVGAGI, per germline. The CDR3 reads CASSYSGGVTYEQYF. For the CDR3, the DNA is TGTGCCAGCAGTTACTCGGGAGGGGTTACCTACGAGCAGTACTTC.

V usage is TRBV11-1 and J usage is TRBJ2-7, with 7 bases lining up with TRBD1. The V and J ends lost 5 bases and 6 bases, in that order; junction bases with no gene match: 13. Germline CDR1 SGHAT, CDR2 FQDESV (reference sequence). The CDR3 totals 15 residues. The CDR3 protein is CASSTEIDRAVEQYF. CDR3 DNA sequence: TGTGCCAGCAGCACTGAAATCGACAGGGCTGTCGAGCAGTACTTC.

The chain employs TRBV10-2 and TRBJ1-2; 7 positions agree with TRBD1. The trim removed 6 bases at V and 1 base at J, leaving 14 bases unmatched. Per the germline V gene, CDR1 is WSHSY and CDR2 is SAAADI. CDR3 length equals 17 residues. The CDR3 DNA reads as TGCGCCAGCAGGCACAGGGGCCAGCCGTCTTATAACTATGGCTACACCTTC. Amino acid sequence: CASRHRGQPSYNYGYTF.

The gene calls are TRBV28 and TRBJ2-7, with D possibly being TRBD2 (5 bases). Trimming removed 4 bases from V and 6 bases from J, with 10 bases in between. This CDR3 has 12 residues. In germline, CDR1 is MDHEN, CDR2 SYDVKM. In DNA, the CDR3 is TGTGCCAGCAGTTCCGGGGTTAGCGAGCAGTACTTC. It yields the protein CASSSGVSEQYF.

This chain links TRBV2 with TRBJ1-2; D is uncertain. CDR1 is SNHLY, CDR2 FYNNEI, per germline. The V end was cut by 1 base, the J end by 4 bases, with 10 bases between. The CDR3 has 14 amino acids. CDR3 bases: TGTGCCAGCAGTGAAGGGCAGTTGATCTATGGCTACACCTTC. This gives the protein CASSEGQLIYGYTF.

The CDR3 sequence: CASSWGGGIKSEQYF. The DNA for the CDR3 is TGTGCCAGCAGTTGGGGCGGGGGGATCAAAAGCGAGCAGTACTTC. The chain is built from TRBV25-1 and TRBJ2-7; 8 positions match TRBD2. Germline assignment: CDR1 MGHDK and CDR2 SYGVNS. After removal of 5 bases from V and 6 bases from J, the junction contained 12 bases not matched to a gene. The CDR3 runs to 15 residues.

This clonotype was seen repeatedly, ten times or more. This chain connects TRBV9 to TRBJ2-2; D ambiguous. V was clipped by 4 bases and J by 4 bases, with 11 bases between them. CDR3 length: 14 amino acids. The germline CDR1 and CDR2 sequences are SGDLS and YYNGEE. The CDR3 spells CASSPKTFTGELFF. The CDR3 nucleotides read TGTGCCAGCAGCCCAAAAACTTTCACCGGGGAGCTGTTTTTT.

This clonotype was found a few times. The chain employs TRBV29-1 and TRBJ2-7; D uncertain. CDR1 is SQVTM and CDR2 is ANQGSEA in the germline V gene. The CDR3 has 11 residues. Trimming removed 1 base at V and 9 bases at J, with 10 bases between. For the CDR3, the DNA is TGCAGCGTTGAAGTAGGGCTAGGGCAGTACTTC. Protein product: CSVEVGLGQYF.

The chain recombines TRBV6-1 with TRBJ1-1; 11 nucleotides agree with TRBD1. There are 16 residues in the CDR3. Germline V gene data show CDR1 as MNHNS and CDR2 as SASEGT. V dropped 1 base and J dropped 4; count of bases not matched to a gene: 5. CDR3 in amino acids: CASSEGTGGWGTEAFF. In nucleotides, the CDR3 is TGTGCCAGCAGTGAAGGGACAGGGGGCTGGGGCACTGAAGCTTTCTTT.

The chain links TRBV12-3 or TRBV12-4 to TRBJ2-7, with a weak D call TRBD1 (5 bases). Trimming stripped 8 bases from V and 5 bases from J, with 13 bases between. This CDR3 region has 12 residues. The CDR3 region has the DNA TGTGCCAGCGGCAGGGTATTCGACGAGCAGTACTTC. Translated: CASGRVFDEQYF.

Worth noting for this clonotype: A junction end diverges from the germline sequence, so it may reflect a read error. The chain links TRBV29-1 to TRBJ1-1, with D possibly being TRBD1 (5 bases). CDR1 and CDR2 from the germline V gene are SQVTM and ANQGSEA. The CDR3 is made up of 13 amino acids. CDR3 amino acids: CSATSREGTEAFF. As DNA, the CDR3 is TGCAGCGCAACTAGCAGGGAGGGCACTGAAGCCTTCTTT.

This clonotype occurred many times. The rearrangement links TRBV4-3 to TRBJ1-1, with no clear D. The CDR3 sequence is 14 residues long. CDR1 is LGHNA, CDR2 YSLEER, per germline. V gave up 0 bases and J gave up 0 bases, with 5 bases separating them. The CDR3 region is CASSQEYMNTEAFF. The CDR3, as DNA: TGCGCCAGCAGCCAAGAGTACATGAACACTGAAGCTTTCTTT.

CDR3 sequence reads: CASSFNTGDGYTF. The CDR3 DNA sequence: TGTGCCAGCAGTTTTAACACAGGGGATGGCTACACCTTC. V usage is TRBV12-3 or TRBV12-4 and J usage is TRBJ1-2; TRBD1 aligns across 7 bases. This CDR3 region has 13 residues. The V segment lost 3 bases and the J segment 6 bases; nucleotides outside the gene matches: 4.

This rearrangement joins TRBV20-1 to TRBJ1-5; 12 bases agree with TRBD1. The CDR3 consists of 15 residues. Germline loops: CDR1 DFQATT, CDR2 SNEGSKA (reference sequence). The junction had 8 bases not matched to a gene; V was cut back by 4 bases and J by 7 bases. CDR3 sequence (DNA): TGCAGTGCTATACCGGGACAGGGGGCTCGGCAGCCCCAGCATTTT. It encodes CSAIPGQGARQPQHF.

This clonotype was detected ten times or more. V gene TRBV7-6 combines with J gene TRBJ2-7, with a possible D match to TRBD1 (6 bases). CDR3 length: 13 residues. Germline CDR1 is SGHVS and CDR2 is FNYEAQ. Between the trimmed V and J ends, which lost 3 bases and 4 bases, there was a span of 10 bases. CDR3 in DNA: TGTGCCAGCAGCTTTGGGCAGGGGTACGAGCAGTACTTC. This gives the protein CASSFGQGYEQYF.

This clonotype was counted at least ten times. This rearrangement joins TRBV9 to TRBJ1-2; TRBD1 agrees at 7 bases. CDR3 length: 18 residues. Germline V lookup: CDR1 SGDLS, CDR2 YYNGEE. Trimming at V came to 5 bases and at J to 0 bases, leaving 16 bases not matched to a gene. CDR3 nucleotide sequence: TGTGCCAGCAGACACAACCAATACGGACAGGAAACTAACTATGGCTACACCTTC. Amino acid sequence: CASRHNQYGQETNYGYTF. The full variable domain, its missing parts supplied by reference TRBV9 and TRBJ1-2, is DSGVTQTPKHLITATGQRVTLRCSPRSGDLSVYWYQQSLDQGLQFLIQYYNGEERAKGNILERFSAQQFPDLHSELNLSSLELGDSALYFCASRHNQYGQETNYGYTFGSGTRLTVV.

At least ten counts were recorded for this clonotype. CDR3 residues: CASSLYRDQPQHF. CDR3 bases: TGTGCCAGCAGTTTATACAGGGATCAGCCCCAGCATTTT. The rearrangement uses TRBV6-2 or TRBV6-3 and TRBJ1-5, with a possible D match to TRBD1 (6 bases). CDR1 is MNHEY and CDR2 is SVGEGT in the germline V gene. V was trimmed by 4 bases and J by 5 bases, leaving 9 bases between them. The CDR3 is made up of 13 amino acids.

A few counts support this clonotype. The V call is TRBV15, the J call TRBJ2-7; TRBD1 agrees at 8 bases. Germline CDR1 reads LNHNV; CDR2 reads YYDKDF (reference sequence). V lost 0 bases, J lost 5 bases, and 6 bases stayed unmatched. The CDR3 totals 15 residues. The CDR3 bases are TGTGCCACCAGCAGAGACGGACAGGGCAACGACGAGCAGTACTTC. Translation gives CATSRDGQGNDEQYF.

The chain recombines TRBV10-3 with TRBJ2-7, with 7 bases lining up with TRBD1. The CDR3 has 12 amino acids. Germline V gene data show CDR1 as ENHRY and CDR2 as SYGVKD. J gave up 4 bases and V 8 bases, and 5 bases lay outside the gene matches. The chain's CDR3 is CAIGTVGYEQYF. The CDR3 bases are TGTGCCATCGGGACAGTCGGATACGAGCAGTACTTC.

For the CDR3, the DNA is TGTGCCAGTAGTATAGGACAGGGGGGGAGCAATCAGCCCCAGCATTTT. It yields the protein CASSIGQGGSNQPQHF. This chain connects TRBV19 to TRBJ1-5, with TRBD1 matching 9 bases. Germline values: CDR1 LNHDA, CDR2 SQIVND (reference sequence). V gave up 1 base and J gave up 1 base; unmatched junction bases: 2. CDR3 size: 16 residues.

The rearrangement links TRBV19 to TRBJ1-6; D gene unclear. Deletions cut 10 bases from V and 6 bases from J, with 13 bases between. This CDR3 has 13 amino acids. Germline V lookup: CDR1 LNHDA, CDR2 SQIVND (reference sequence). The CDR3 DNA sequence: TGTGCCACCTCTTCGGACGGTAATTCACCCCTCCACTTT. It is translated as CATSSDGNSPLHF. Using reference TRBV19 and TRBJ1-6 for the parts outside the CDR3, the full variable domain is DGGITQSPKYLFRKEGQNVTLSCEQNLNHDAMYWYRQDPGQGLRLIYYSQIVNDFQKGDIAEGYSVSREKKESFPLTVTSAQKNPTAFYLCATSSDGNSPLHFGNGTRLTVT.

The gene calls are TRBV30 and TRBJ1-5, with 7 positions matching TRBD1. The junction had 6 bases not matched to a gene; V was cut back by 0 bases and J by 7 bases. Germline CDR1 GTSNPN, CDR2 SVGIG (reference sequence). CDR3 length: 14 residues. The CDR3: CAWSVEGGSQPQHF. CDR3 DNA: TGTGCCTGGAGTGTAGAAGGGGGCAGCCAGCCCCAGCATTTT.

This clonotype was detected only once. This sequence joins TRBV7-6 and TRBJ2-1; weak D call: TRBD2 (6 bases). This CDR3 spans 12 amino acids. Germline CDR1 and CDR2: SGHVS and FNYEAQ. V gave up 5 bases and J gave up 9 bases, with 11 bases separating them. This CDR3 is CASSAGTGEQFF. The CDR3 region has the DNA TGTGCCAGCAGCGCCGGGACTGGTGAGCAGTTCTTC.

In the case of this clonotype: The missing conserved phenylalanine or tryptophan at the end of this CDR3 makes a read error likely. The chain combines TRBV6-5 with TRBJ1-1, with D uncertain. CDR3 length: 13 amino acids. With 4 bases removed from V and 1 base from J, the gap between germline ends came to 7 bases. Germline lookup yields CDR1 MNHEY and CDR2 SVGAGI. CDR3 DNA sequence: TGTGCCAGCAGTTGGGCAGAGAACACTGAAGCTTTCTCT. This encodes CASSWAENTEAFS.

This clonotype has more than one count but fewer than ten. The V gene is TRBV9, the J gene TRBJ2-7, with D tentatively TRBD1 or TRBD2 (5 bases each). This CDR3 has 14 amino acids. The germline V gene has CDR1 SGDLS and CDR2 YYNGEE. V was trimmed by 4 bases and J by 7 bases, leaving 18 bases between them. CDR3 region: CASSPGTPLEEQYF. For the CDR3, the DNA is TGTGCCAGCAGCCCCGGGACGCCCCTGGAAGAGCAGTACTTC.

The table lists this clonotype with a count of one. A much larger clone lies one base from this, so it may be a read error. This sequence joins TRBV6-1 and TRBJ1-5; maybe TRBD1 (6 bases). Trimming left V 1 base short and J 1 base short, with 14 bases between. The CDR3 extends over 17 amino acids. The germline gives CDR1 MNHNS, CDR2 SASEGT. CDR3 region: CASSEGKGGASNQPQHF. The CDR3 DNA reads TGTGCCAGCAGTGAAGGTAAAGGGGGGGCCAGCAATCAGCCCCAGCATTTT.

This clonotype was picked up many times. J is TRBJ1-1 and V is TRBV7-3; 9 bases line up with TRBD1. Per the germline V gene, CDR1 is SGHTA and CDR2 is FQGTGA. V lost 5 bases to trimming and J lost 4 bases; unmatched junction nucleotides: 5. The CDR3 has 14 amino acids. In DNA form, the CDR3 reads TGTGCCAGCAGCGAGACAGGGGGGGGCACTGAAGCTTTCTTT. It is translated as CASSETGGGTEAFF.

V gene TRBV7-9 combines with J gene TRBJ1-1; D uncertain. This CDR3 has 15 residues. CDR1 is SEHNR and CDR2 is FQNEAQ in the germline V gene (reference sequence). Trimming pared 8 bases from V and 0 bases from J, leaving 16 bases between. The CDR3 sequence is CASGYVMAVNTEAFF. The CDR3 coding sequence is TGTGCCAGCGGGTACGTGATGGCGGTGAACACTGAAGCTTTCTTT.

This clonotype appeared once. The chain joins TRBV9 to TRBJ2-5, with D possibly TRBD1 on 8 matching bases. The germline CDR1 and CDR2 sequences are SGDLS and YYNGEE. The CDR3 runs to 16 residues. Trimming took 3 bases from V and 4 from J, leaving 19 bases between them. The CDR3 region is CASSGGSSGGRETQYF. CDR3 nucleotide sequence: TGTGCCAGCAGCGGCGGGAGTTCAGGGGGCCGAGAGACCCAGTACTTC. Drawing the rest from reference TRBV9 and TRBJ2-5, the complete variable domain is DSGVTQTPKHLITATGQRVTLRCSPRSGDLSVYWYQQSLDQGLQFLIQYYNGEERAKGNILERFSAQQFPDLHSELNLSSLELGDSALYFCASSGGSSGGRETQYFGPGTRLLVL.